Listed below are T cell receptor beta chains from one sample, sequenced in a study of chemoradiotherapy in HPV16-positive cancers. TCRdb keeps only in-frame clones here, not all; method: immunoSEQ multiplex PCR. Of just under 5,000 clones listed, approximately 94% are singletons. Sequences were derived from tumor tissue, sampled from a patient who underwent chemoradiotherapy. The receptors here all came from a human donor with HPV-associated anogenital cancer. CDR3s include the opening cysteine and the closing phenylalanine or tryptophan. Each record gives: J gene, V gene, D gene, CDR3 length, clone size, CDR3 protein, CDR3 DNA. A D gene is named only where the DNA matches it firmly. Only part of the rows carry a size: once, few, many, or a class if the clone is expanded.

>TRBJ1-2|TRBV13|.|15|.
CASSETGRPPPGYTF
TGTGCCAGCAGCGAAACGGGACGGCCGCCTCCCGGCTACACCTTC
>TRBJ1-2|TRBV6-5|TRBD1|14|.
CASSYLDRNYGYTF
TGTGCCAGCAGTTACCTGGACAGGAACTATGGCTACACCTTC
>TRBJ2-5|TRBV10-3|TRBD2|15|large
CATGGGGASQETQYF
TGTGCCACCGGCGGGGGTGGGGCATCCCAAGAGACCCAGTACTTC
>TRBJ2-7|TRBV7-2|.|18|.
CASSLARSGGGSSYEQYF
TGTGCCAGCAGCTTAGCGCGGTCTGGCGGGGGCAGCTCCTACGAGCAGTACTTC
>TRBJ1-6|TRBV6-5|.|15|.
CASSYSETRDSPLHF
TGTGCCAGCAGTTACTCGGAGACCCGCGATTCACCCCTCCACTTT
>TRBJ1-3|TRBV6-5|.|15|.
CASSQPRLSGNTIYF
TGTGCCAGCAGTCAACCCAGGCTCTCTGGAAACACCATATATTTT
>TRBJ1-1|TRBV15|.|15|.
CATSWSPKGGDEAFF
TGTGCCACCAGCTGGAGTCCAAAGGGAGGAGATGAAGCTTTCTTT
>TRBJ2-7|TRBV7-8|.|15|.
CASSLAQGISYEQYF
TGTGCCAGCAGCTTAGCACAGGGAATCTCCTACGAGCAGTACTTC
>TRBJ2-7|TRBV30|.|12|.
CAWSADRYEQYF
TGTGCCTGGAGTGCGGACAGATACGAGCAGTACTTC
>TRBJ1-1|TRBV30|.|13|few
CAWRHLEPPEAFF
TGTGCCTGGCGACATCTCGAGCCGCCTGAAGCTTTCTTT
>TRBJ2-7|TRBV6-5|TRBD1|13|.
CASGQGASYEQYF
TGTGCCAGCGGACAGGGGGCCTCCTACGAGCAGTACTTC
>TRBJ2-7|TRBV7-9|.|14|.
CASSLQGSSYEQYF
TGTGCCAGCAGCTTGCAGGGCAGCTCCTACGAGCAGTACTTC
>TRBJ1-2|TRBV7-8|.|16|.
CASSSGRKPYPSGYTF
TGTGCCAGCAGCTCGGGCCGCAAACCATACCCCTCTGGCTACACCTTC
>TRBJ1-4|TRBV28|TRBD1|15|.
CASTPGQGIGEKLFF
TGTGCCAGTACCCCGGGACAGGGTATCGGTGAAAAACTGTTTTTT
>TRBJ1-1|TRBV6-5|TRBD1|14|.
CASRGTGGNTEAFF
TGTGCCAGCAGGGGGACAGGGGGAAACACTGAAGCTTTCTTT
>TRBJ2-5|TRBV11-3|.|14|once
CASSADRYQETQYF
TGTGCCAGCAGCGCCGACAGGTATCAAGAGACCCAGTACTTC
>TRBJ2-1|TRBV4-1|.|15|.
CASSPQGVSVDEQFF
TGCGCCAGCAGCCCCCAGGGTGTTTCGGTCGATGAGCAGTTCTTC
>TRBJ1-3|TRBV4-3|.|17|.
CASSQDYQGGSGNTIYF
TGCGCCAGCAGCCAAGACTATCAAGGGGGTTCTGGAAACACCATATATTTT
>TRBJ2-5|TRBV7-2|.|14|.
CASSLVSNQETQYF
TGTGCCAGCAGCTTAGTTTCGAATCAGGAGACCCAGTACTTC
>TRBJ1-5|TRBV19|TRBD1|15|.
CASRTTLTGRQPQHF
TGTGCCAGTAGAACAACCCTGACAGGGCGTCAGCCCCAGCATTTT
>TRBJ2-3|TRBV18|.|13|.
CASSTTSTDTQYF
TGTGCCAGCTCAACAACTAGCACAGATACGCAGTATTTT
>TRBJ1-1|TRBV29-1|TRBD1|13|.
CSVDRGRWTEAFF
TGCAGCGTTGACAGGGGGCGGTGGACTGAAGCTTTCTTT
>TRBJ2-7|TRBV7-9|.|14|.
CASGPGRIPYEQYF
TGTGCCAGCGGGCCGGGGAGGATCCCCTACGAGCAGTACTTC
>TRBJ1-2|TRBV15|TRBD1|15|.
CATSTIGQGNYGYTF
TGTGCCACCAGCACCATAGGACAGGGGAACTATGGCTACACCTTC
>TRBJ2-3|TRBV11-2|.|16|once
CASSSYTGRDTDTQYF
TGTGCCAGCAGCTCCTATACAGGGAGGGATACAGATACGCAGTATTTT
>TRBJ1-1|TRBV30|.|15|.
CAWSVGRGLTTEAFF
TGTGCCTGGAGTGTAGGCAGGGGACTAACCACTGAAGCTTTCTTT
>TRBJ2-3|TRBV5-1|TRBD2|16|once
CASSQTSGSITDTQYF
TGCGCCAGCAGTCAGACTAGCGGGAGTATAACAGATACGCAGTATTTT
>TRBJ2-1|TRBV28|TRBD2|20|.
CASSFFLSGRTPRSYNEQFF
TGTGCCAGCAGTTTTTTTCTTAGCGGGAGGACCCCACGTTCCTACAATGAGCAGTTCTTC
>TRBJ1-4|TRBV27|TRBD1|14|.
CASRRQGWGEKLFF
TGTGCCAGCAGGAGACAGGGATGGGGTGAAAAACTGTTTTTT
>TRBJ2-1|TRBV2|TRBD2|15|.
CASRQREGLRNEQFF
TGTGCCAGCAGGCAGCGGGAGGGCCTTAGGAATGAGCAGTTCTTC
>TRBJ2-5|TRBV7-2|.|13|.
CASSFPNRETQYF
TGTGCCAGCAGCTTTCCTAACAGAGAGACCCAGTACTTC
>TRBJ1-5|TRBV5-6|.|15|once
CASSLLGQNNQPQHF
TGTGCCAGCAGCTTGTTAGGGCAGAATAATCAGCCCCAGCATTTT
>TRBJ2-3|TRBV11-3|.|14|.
CASSPGLSTDTQYF
TGTGCCAGCAGCCCTGGACTTAGCACAGATACGCAGTATTTT